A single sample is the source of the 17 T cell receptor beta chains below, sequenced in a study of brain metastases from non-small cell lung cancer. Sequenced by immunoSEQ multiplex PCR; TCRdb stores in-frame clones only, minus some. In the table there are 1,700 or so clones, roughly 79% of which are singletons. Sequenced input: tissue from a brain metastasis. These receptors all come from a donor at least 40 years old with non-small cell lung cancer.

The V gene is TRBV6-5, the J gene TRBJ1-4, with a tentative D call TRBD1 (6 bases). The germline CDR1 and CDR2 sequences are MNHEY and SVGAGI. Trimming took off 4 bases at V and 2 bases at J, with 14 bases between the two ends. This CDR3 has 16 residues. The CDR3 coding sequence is TGTGCCAGCAGTTTGAGGGGGAGGAGGACTAATGAAAAACTGTTTTTT. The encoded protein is CASSLRGRRTNEKLFF.

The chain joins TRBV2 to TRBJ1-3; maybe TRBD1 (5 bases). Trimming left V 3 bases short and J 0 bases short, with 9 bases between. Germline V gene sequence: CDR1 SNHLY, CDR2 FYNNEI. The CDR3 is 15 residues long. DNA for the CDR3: TGTGCCAGCAGTGAGGACACGAACTCTGGAAACACCATATATTTT. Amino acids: CASSEDTNSGNTIYF. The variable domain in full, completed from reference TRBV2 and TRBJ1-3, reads EPEVTQTPSHQVTQMGQEVILRCVPISNHLYFYWYRQILGQKVEFLVSFYNNEISEKSEIFDDQFSVERPDGSNFTLKIRSTKLEDSAMYFCASSEDTNSGNTIYFGEGSWLTVV.

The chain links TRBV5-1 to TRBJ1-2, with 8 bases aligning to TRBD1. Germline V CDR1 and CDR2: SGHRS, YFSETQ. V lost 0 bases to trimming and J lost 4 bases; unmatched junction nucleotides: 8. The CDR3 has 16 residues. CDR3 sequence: CASSLVQGAKLYGYTF. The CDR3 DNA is TGCGCCAGCAGCTTGGTCCAGGGGGCAAAACTCTATGGCTACACCTTC.

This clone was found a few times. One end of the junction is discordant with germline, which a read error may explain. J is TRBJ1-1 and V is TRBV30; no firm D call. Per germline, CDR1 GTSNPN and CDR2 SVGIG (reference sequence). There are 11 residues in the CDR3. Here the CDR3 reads CARGVRAEVFF. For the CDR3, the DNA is TGTGCCCGGGGAGTGCGGGCTGAAGTTTTCTTT.

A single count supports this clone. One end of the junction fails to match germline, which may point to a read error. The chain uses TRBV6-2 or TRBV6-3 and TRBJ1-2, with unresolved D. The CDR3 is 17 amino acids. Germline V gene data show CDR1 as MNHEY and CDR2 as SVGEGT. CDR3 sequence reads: CASSYTTAYYGNYGYIF. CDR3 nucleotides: TGTGCCAGCAGTTACACAACAGCCTACTATGGTAACTATGGCTACATCTTC.

The CDR3 reads CASSRPTGNGYTF. The DNA of the CDR3 is TGTGCCAGCTCACGACCGACAGGGAATGGCTACACCTTC. The rearrangement uses TRBV18 and TRBJ1-2; TRBD1 matches 7 bases. Trimming took 4 bases from V and 6 from J; bases not matched to a gene: 5. Looked up from germline, CDR1 is KGHSH and CDR2 is LQKENI. The CDR3 runs 13 residues.

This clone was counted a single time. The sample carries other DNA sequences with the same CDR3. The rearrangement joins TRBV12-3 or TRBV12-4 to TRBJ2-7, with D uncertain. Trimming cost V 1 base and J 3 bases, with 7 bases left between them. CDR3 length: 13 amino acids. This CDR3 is CASSLGPRYEQYF. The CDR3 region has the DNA TGTGCCAGCAGTTTAGGCCCTCGCTACGAGCAGTACTTC.

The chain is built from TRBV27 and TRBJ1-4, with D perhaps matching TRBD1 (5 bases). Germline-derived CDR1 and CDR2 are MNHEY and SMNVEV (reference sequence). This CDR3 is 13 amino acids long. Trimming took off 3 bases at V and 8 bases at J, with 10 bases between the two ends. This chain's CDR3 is CASSFGGGEKLFF. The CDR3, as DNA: TGTGCCAGCAGTTTCGGGGGAGGAGAAAAACTGTTTTTT.

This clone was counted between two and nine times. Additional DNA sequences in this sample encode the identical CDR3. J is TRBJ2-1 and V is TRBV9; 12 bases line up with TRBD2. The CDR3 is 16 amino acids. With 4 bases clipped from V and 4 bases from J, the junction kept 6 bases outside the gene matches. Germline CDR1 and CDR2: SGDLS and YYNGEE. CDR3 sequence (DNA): TGTGCCAGCAGCCCACAGACTAGCGGGGGATACAATGAGCAGTTCTTC. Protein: CASSPQTSGGYNEQFF.

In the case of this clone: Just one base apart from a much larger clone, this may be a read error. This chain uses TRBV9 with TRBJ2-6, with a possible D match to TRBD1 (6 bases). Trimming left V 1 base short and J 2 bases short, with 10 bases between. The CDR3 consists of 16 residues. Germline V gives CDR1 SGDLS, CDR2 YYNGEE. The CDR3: CASSVNGDTGANVLTF. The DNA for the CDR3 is TGTGCCAGCAGCGTAAATGGGGACACTGGGGCCAACGTCCTGACTTTC.

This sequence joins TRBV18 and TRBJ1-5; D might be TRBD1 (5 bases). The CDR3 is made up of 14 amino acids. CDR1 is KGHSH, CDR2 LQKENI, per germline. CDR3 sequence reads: CVSSLQGADQPQHF. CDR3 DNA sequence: TGTGTTAGCTCACTGCAGGGAGCGGATCAGCCCCAGCATTTT.

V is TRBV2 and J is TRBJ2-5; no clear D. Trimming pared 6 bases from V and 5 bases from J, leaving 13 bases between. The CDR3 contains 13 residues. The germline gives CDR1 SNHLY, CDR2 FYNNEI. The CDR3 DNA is TGTGCCAGCAGCTCCATCCCCTGGGAGACCCAGTACTTC. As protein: CASSSIPWETQYF.

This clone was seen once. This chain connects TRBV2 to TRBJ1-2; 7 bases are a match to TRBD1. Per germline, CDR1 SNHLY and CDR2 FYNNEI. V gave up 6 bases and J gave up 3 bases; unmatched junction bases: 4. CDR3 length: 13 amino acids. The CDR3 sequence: CASRGDRDYGYTF. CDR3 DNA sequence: TGTGCCAGCAGAGGCGACAGGGACTATGGCTACACCTTC.

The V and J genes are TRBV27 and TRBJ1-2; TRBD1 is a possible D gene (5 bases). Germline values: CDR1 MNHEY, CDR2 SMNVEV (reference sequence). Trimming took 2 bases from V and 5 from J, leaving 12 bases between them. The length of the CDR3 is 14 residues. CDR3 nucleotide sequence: TGTGCCAGCAGTTTACCTGGGGCGCCTTATGGCTACACCTTC. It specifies CASSLPGAPYGYTF.

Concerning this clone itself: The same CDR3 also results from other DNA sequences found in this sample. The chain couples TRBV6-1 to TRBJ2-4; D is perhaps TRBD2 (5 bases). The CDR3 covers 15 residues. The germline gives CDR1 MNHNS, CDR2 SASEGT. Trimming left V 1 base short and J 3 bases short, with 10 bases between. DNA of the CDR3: TGTGCCAGCAGTGAAGGGGGAGTAGGCAAAAACATTCAGTACTTC. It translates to CASSEGGVGKNIQYF.

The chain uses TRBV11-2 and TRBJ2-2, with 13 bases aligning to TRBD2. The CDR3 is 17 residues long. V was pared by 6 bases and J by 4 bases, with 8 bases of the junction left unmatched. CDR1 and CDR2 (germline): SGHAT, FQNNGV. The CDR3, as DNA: TGTGCCAGCAGACTCCAACTAGCGGGAGGGAGCACCGGGGAGCTGTTTTTT. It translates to CASRLQLAGGSTGELFF.

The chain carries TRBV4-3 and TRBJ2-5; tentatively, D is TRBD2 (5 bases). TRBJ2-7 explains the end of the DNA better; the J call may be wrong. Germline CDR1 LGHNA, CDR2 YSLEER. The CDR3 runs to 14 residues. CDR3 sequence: CASSQDEGKDEQYF. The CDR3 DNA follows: TGCGCCAGCAGCCAAGATGAGGGTAAAGACGAGCAGTACTTC.